One sample yielded the 19 T cell receptor beta chains listed below, sequenced in a study of T cell repertoires in cytomegalovirus infection. Their antigens are not known. TCRdb ran MiXCR on the reads and lists one entry per CDR3 protein. The sample comprises 900,000 to 950,000 distinct CDR3 sequences, about a third of which are singletons, and over 11% rests with the top ten. The sample was cultured CD8+ T cells from PBMCs, taken from culture after CMV antigen stimulation. All receptors come from a human donor in good health (CMV status not recorded). Some clones in this sample may be carry-over from other donors' samples.

The V and J genes are TRBV20-1 and TRBJ1-2, with a weak D call TRBD1 (6 bases). Trimming left V 0 bases short and J 2 bases short, with 16 bases between. Germline values: CDR1 DFQATT, CDR2 SNEGSKA (reference sequence). CDR3 length equals 16 residues. As DNA, the CDR3 is TGCAGTGCTAGAGATTTTGGGCAGGGGCCAAACTATGGCTACACCTTC. This translates into CSARDFGQGPNYGYTF.

This CDR3 is CASPFDKNTEAFF. DNA for the CDR3: TGTGCCAGCCCTTTCGACAAGAACACTGAAGCTTTCTTT. The chain recombines TRBV2 with TRBJ1-1, with D hard to call. Germline CDR1 and CDR2: SNHLY and FYNNEI. The CDR3 is 13 residues long. V shed 8 bases and J shed 1 base, with 11 bases lying between them.

V usage is TRBV15 and J usage is TRBJ2-3; 7 bases map to TRBD1. CDR1 and CDR2 (germline): LNHNV, YYDKDF (reference sequence). CDR3 length: 16 residues. J lost 2 bases, V lost 1 base, and 6 bases had no gene match. As DNA, the CDR3 is TGTGCCACCAGCAGAGTAGGGGGCGACTACACAGATACGCAGTATTTT. Its protein is CATSRVGGDYTDTQYF.

This clonotype has at least ten counts. J is TRBJ1-5 and V is TRBV7-2; possible D gene TRBD1, 6 bases. This CDR3 comprises 15 residues. Germline V gene data show CDR1 as SGHTA and CDR2 as FQGNSA. Trimming removed 10 bases from V and 2 bases from J, with 18 bases in between. The CDR3 DNA sequence: TGTGCCACCTCCTTACAGGGCTCAGGCAATCAGCCCCAGCATTTT. Its translation is CATSLQGSGNQPQHF.

This clonotype was counted a few times. J is TRBJ2-5 and V is TRBV11-1, with a weak D call TRBD1 (6 bases). The CDR3 totals 15 residues. The germline V gene encodes CDR1 SGHAT and CDR2 FQDESV (reference sequence). V lost 1 base, J lost 7 bases, and 16 bases lay in between. This CDR3 is CASSLGQGTRRTQYF. CDR3 bases: TGTGCCAGCAGCTTAGGTCAGGGGACCCGCCGGACCCAGTACTTC.

As to this clonotype: This may arise from a read error, as a much more abundant clone is one base away. This chain connects TRBV7-2 to TRBJ2-7; D gene ambiguous. This CDR3 region has 15 residues. Germline CDR1 and CDR2: SGHTA and FQGNSA. Trimming left V 3 bases short and J 3 bases short, with 15 bases between. CDR3 coding DNA: TGTACCAGCAGCTTCCTTGCTTTGGGTCGCTACGAGCAGTACTTC. Translated: CTSSFLALGRYEQYF.

The genes are TRBV10-3 and TRBJ1-1; tentatively, D is TRBD1 (6 bases). The CDR3 covers 15 residues. Germline lookup yields CDR1 ENHRY and CDR2 SYGVKD. The V and J ends lost 6 bases and 6 bases respectively, with 20 bases between them. The CDR3 region is CAIRERGGEIAEAFF. CDR3 nucleotide sequence: TGTGCCATCAGGGAAAGGGGGGGGGAAATAGCTGAAGCTTTCTTT.

Remarks on this clonotype: A read error may account for a junction end that differs from germline. This chain uses TRBV5-6 with TRBJ2-7; maybe TRBD1 (5 bases). The CDR3 is 16 residues long. Per germline, CDR1 SGHDT and CDR2 YYEEEE. The CDR3 coding sequence is TGTGTCAGCAGCTTGGAAGGGGTCCTGGCGAACTACGAGCAGTACTTC. Protein: CVSSLEGVLANYEQYF.

This clonotype was counted between two and nine times. The chain carries TRBV29-1 and TRBJ1-1, with a possible D match to TRBD1 (5 bases). The germline V gene encodes CDR1 SQVTM and CDR2 ANQGSEA. The CDR3 length is 11 residues. Trimming cost V 5 bases and J 8 bases, with 12 bases left between them. For the CDR3, the DNA is TGCAGCGTTTCAGGCGGACAAGAAGCTTTCTTT. Amino acid sequence: CSVSGGQEAFF.

This clonotype came up a few times. The V and J genes are TRBV4-1 and TRBJ2-6; no clear D. This CDR3 spans 14 amino acids. Trimming took 5 bases from V and 3 from J, leaving 8 bases between them. The germline gives CDR1 MGHRA, CDR2 YSYEKL. CDR3: CASSYDFGANVLTF. In nucleotides, the CDR3 is TGCGCCAGCAGCTATGATTTTGGGGCCAACGTCCTGACTTTC.

The rearrangement links TRBV7-6 to TRBJ2-3; 7 bases match TRBD2. This CDR3 has 17 amino acids. Unmatched junction bases numbered 9, after V lost 3 bases and J lost 0 bases. Looked up from germline, CDR1 is SGHVS and CDR2 is FNYEAQ. The DNA for the CDR3 is TGTGCCAGCAGCTTGAGGGGAGGGCCCTCTAGCACAGATACGCAGTATTTT. The encoded protein is CASSLRGGPSSTDTQYF.

The CDR3 bases are TGCAGTGCTGGGTTGCGGGGACTAGCGGGGTCACGATTGAAGAATGAGCAGTTCTTC. Its protein is CSAGLRGLAGSRLKNEQFF. The chain carries TRBV20-1 and TRBJ2-1; 13 nucleotides line up with TRBD2. CDR1 is DFQATT, CDR2 SNEGSKA, per germline (reference sequence). With V trimmed by 5 bases and J by 7 bases, 20 bases remained unmatched. The length of the CDR3 is 19 residues.

The chain is built from TRBV6-6 and TRBJ2-4; TRBD1 aligns across 12 bases. V gave up 6 bases and J gave up 6 bases; unmatched junction bases: 15. CDR1 and CDR2 from the germline V gene are MNHNY and SVGAGI (reference sequence). The CDR3 sequence is 18 residues long. This CDR3 reads CASSYPWGQGANGNIQYF. The CDR3 bases are TGTGCCAGCAGCTATCCTTGGGGACAGGGGGCAAACGGAAACATTCAGTACTTC.

J is TRBJ2-5 and V is TRBV9; D tentatively reads TRBD1 or TRBD2 (5 bases each). This CDR3 contains 15 residues. The V and J ends lost 1 base and 1 base respectively, with 11 bases between them. Germline lookup yields CDR1 SGDLS and CDR2 YYNGEE. The CDR3 nucleotides read TGTGCCAGCAGCGTATGGCAGGGACCCCAAGAGACCCAGTACTTC. It yields the protein CASSVWQGPQETQYF. The variable domain in full, completed from reference TRBV9 and TRBJ2-5, reads DSGVTQTPKHLITATGQRVTLRCSPRSGDLSVYWYQQSLDQGLQFLIQYYNGEERAKGNILERFSAQQFPDLHSELNLSSLELGDSALYFCASSVWQGPQETQYFGPGTRLLVL.

This clonotype appeared a few times. V gene TRBV6-5 combines with J gene TRBJ1-1; D is undetermined. Germline V gives CDR1 MNHEY, CDR2 SVGAGI. The CDR3 runs to 13 residues. V dropped 6 bases and J dropped 4 bases, with 12 bases sitting between them. DNA of the CDR3: TGTGCCAGCAGATTAAGCGGAATCACTGAAGCTTTCTTT. Amino acids: CASRLSGITEAFF.

The chain recombines TRBV24-1 with TRBJ2-7; D is unresolved. V was trimmed by 5 bases and J by 2 bases, leaving 15 bases between them. The germline gives CDR1 KGHDR, CDR2 SFDVKD. This CDR3 region has 15 residues. As DNA, the CDR3 is TGTGCCACCAGTGCCCTAAGTCCGGGCCCCTACGAGCAGTACGTC. This encodes CATSALSPGPYEQYV.

V usage is TRBV4-1 and J usage is TRBJ2-1; D ambiguous. The CDR3 is made up of 12 amino acids. Deletions cut 8 bases from V and 7 bases from J, with 12 bases between. The germline CDR1 and CDR2 sequences are MGHRA and YSYEKL. CDR3 coding DNA: TGCGCCAGCCTTTCAATGGCGAATGAGCAGTTCTTC. This translates into CASLSMANEQFF.

The V gene is TRBV5-1, the J gene TRBJ2-1; 9 positions match TRBD2. The germline CDR1 and CDR2 sequences are SGHRS and YFSETQ. V trimming: 4 bases; J trimming: 7 bases; junction bases outside the gene matches: 12. The CDR3 runs to 16 residues. As DNA, the CDR3 is TGCGCCAGCAGCCCACGGCCCCTAGCGGGGATTAATGAGCAGTTCTTC. Encoded protein: CASSPRPLAGINEQFF.

The sample holds a few counts of this clonotype. The rearrangement joins TRBV7-9 to TRBJ1-2; weak D call: TRBD1 (5 bases). Germline V lookup: CDR1 SEHNR, CDR2 FQNEAQ (reference sequence). This CDR3 contains 16 residues. V lost 5 bases and J 1 base, leaving 17 bases between the germline ends. The CDR3 spells CASSPVTRGVNYGYTF. The DNA for the CDR3 is TGTGCCAGCAGCCCCGTCACACGGGGCGTTAACTATGGCTACACCTTC. Full variable domain (rest looked up from reference TRBV7-9 and TRBJ1-2): DTGVSQNPRHKITKRGQNVTFRCDPISEHNRLYWYRQTLGQGPEFLTYFQNEAQLEKSRLLSDRFSAERPKGSFSTLEIQRTEQGDSAMYLCASSPVTRGVNYGYTFGSGTRLTVV.